This record looks at one T cell receptor (beta chain) sequence and its context. Its antigen is unknown. V gave up 3 bases and J gave up 5 bases, with 17 bases separating them. The CDR3 has 15 amino acids. The germline CDR1 and CDR2 sequences are SGHRS and YFSETQ. The data are from a study of T cells after yellow fever vaccination. Study at large: Low-cell-number fractions were prepared with SMART-Seq v4 Ultra Low Input. Broader study findings: Abundant contaminating clonotypes from the bulk population could appear in FACS-sorted repertoires. Primary-vaccination clones mostly resurfaced post-booster (more than 95% CD4, approximately 90% CD8).

Conversion of TCR transcripts into cDNA relied on 5'RACE template switching, which added a universal primer site and UMIs. TCRdb processed the 5' RACE reads anew with MiXCR; each CDR3 protein has one entry. The sample holds 500,000 to 650,000 distinct CDR3 sequences, less than 20% seen once. The genes are TRBV5-1 and TRBJ2-5, with D possibly TRBD2 on 5 matching bases. The receptor's source is a man between 18 and 35 years old who received the YFV17D yellow fever vaccine. The sample here was PBMCs, taken less than 6 days after the first yellow fever vaccination. The CDR3 coding sequence is TGCGCCAGCAGCTGGATAGGACTGGTACAGGAGACCCAGTACTTC. Protein sequence: CASSWIGLVQETQYF.